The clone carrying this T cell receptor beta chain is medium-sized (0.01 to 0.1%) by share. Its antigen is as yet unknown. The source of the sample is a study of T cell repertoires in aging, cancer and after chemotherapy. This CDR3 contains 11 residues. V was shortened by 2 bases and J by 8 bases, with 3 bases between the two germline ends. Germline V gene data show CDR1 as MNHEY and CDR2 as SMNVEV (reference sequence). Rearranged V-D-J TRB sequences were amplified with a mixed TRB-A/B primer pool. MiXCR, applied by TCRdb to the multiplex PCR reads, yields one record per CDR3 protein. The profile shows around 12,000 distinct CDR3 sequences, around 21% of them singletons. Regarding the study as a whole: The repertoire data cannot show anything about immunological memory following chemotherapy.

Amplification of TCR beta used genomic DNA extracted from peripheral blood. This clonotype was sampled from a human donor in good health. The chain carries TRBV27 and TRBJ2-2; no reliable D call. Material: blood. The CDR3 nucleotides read TGTGCCAGCAGTTTAGAGGGGGAGCTGTTTTTT. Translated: CASSLEGELFF.